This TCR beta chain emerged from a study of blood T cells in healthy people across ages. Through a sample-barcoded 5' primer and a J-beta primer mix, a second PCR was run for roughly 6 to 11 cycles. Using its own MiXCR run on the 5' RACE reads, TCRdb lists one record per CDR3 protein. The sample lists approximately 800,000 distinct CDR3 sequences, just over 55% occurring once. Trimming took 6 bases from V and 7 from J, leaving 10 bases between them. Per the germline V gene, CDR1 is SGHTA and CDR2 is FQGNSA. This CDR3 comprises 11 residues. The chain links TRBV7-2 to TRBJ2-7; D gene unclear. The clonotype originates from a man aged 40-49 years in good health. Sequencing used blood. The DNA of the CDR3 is TGTGCCAGCAGGAGGAGCGATGAGCAGTACTTC. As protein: CASRRSDEQYF.